Presented here are 11 T cell receptor beta chains from one specimen sequenced in a study of T cells expressing NK-cell markers. Following a re-call of the 5' RACE reads, TCRdb has one entry per CDR3 protein and lacks DNA. This table holds about 260,000 distinct CDR3 sequences. The sample comprised blood T cells: a sorted CD56 or NKG2C T cell subset, CD4+ or CD8+ T cells, or bulk PBMC T cells (not recorded which). The receptor set was obtained from a woman between 18 and 70 years old in good health.

V usage is TRBV20-1 and J usage is TRBJ1-6; TCRdb names TRBD1, which stays unverified in the absence of DNA. The CDR3 is 14 amino acids. Per the germline V gene, CDR1 is DFQATT and CDR2 is SNEGSKA (reference sequence). CDR3 in amino acids: CSAVDRARGSPLHF.

This chain connects TRBV18 to TRBJ1-4. Per germline, CDR1 KGHSH and CDR2 LQKENI. CDR3 size: 12 residues. CDR3 in amino acids: CASFEKREKLFF.

The chain couples TRBV7-9 to TRBJ2-1; TCRdb outputs TRBD1, but without DNA this stays unchecked. The CDR3 extends over 13 amino acids. Germline values: CDR1 SEHNR, CDR2 FQNEAQ (reference sequence). The CDR3 region is CASSFAGGAEQFF.

The gene calls are TRBV29-1 and TRBJ2-3; TCRdb designates TRBD1, a call that cannot be tested without DNA. The germline V gene has CDR1 SQVTM and CDR2 ANQGSEA. This CDR3 is 13 amino acids long. Here the CDR3 reads CSVESGSTDTQYF.

The chain recombines TRBV11-1 with TRBJ2-1; TCRdb calls TRBD1, which cannot be checked without DNA. Germline assignment: CDR1 SGHAT and CDR2 FQDESV (reference sequence). The CDR3 sequence is 20 residues long. The CDR3 protein is CASSPVRTGLGLAKDNEQFF.

The chain employs TRBV18 and TRBJ2-3; TCRdb's D call, TRBD1, is unchecked because there is no DNA. CDR3 length equals 17 residues. Germline V lookup: CDR1 KGHSH, CDR2 LQKENI. CDR3 in amino acids: CASSPPRSTGYADTQYF.

The chain links TRBV12-3 or TRBV12-4 to TRBJ2-6. This CDR3 region has 14 residues. The CDR3 region is CASSRGSGANVLTF.

The chain joins TRBV5-1 to TRBJ2-6; lacking DNA, the TRBD1 call made by TCRdb goes unchecked. The CDR3 is 17 residues long. Germline CDR1 and CDR2: SGHRS and YFSETQ. The CDR3 reads CASSWTGFPSGANVLTF.

The chain recombines TRBV29-1 with TRBJ1-3. This CDR3 region has 13 residues. The germline V gene encodes CDR1 SQVTM and CDR2 ANQGSEA. Here the CDR3 reads CSVELSSGNTIYF.

The chain recombines TRBV20-1 with TRBJ1-2; without DNA, the TCRdb call of TRBD1 cannot be checked. This CDR3 is built from 14 residues. From germline, CDR1 is DFQATT and CDR2 SNEGSKA (reference sequence). The chain's CDR3 is CSATRQGGNYGYTF.

The genes are TRBV6-2 or TRBV6-3 and TRBJ1-1; with no DNA, the TCRdb D assignment of TRBD1 cannot be verified. The V gene's germline CDR1 is MNHEY and CDR2 SVGEGT. This CDR3 contains 16 residues. The CDR3 here is CASSPGQGPTNTEAFF.